The 24 T cell receptor beta chains in this list originate from one sample, sequenced in a study of cytomegalovirus exposure and HLA in healthy donors. Some clones are missing from TCRdb's copy, which holds only in-frame ones; the method was immunoSEQ multiplex PCR. The sample lists approximately 200,000 clones; almost 90% were seen once. The sample taken for sequencing was PBMCs. The receptors come from a woman in her late teens or twenties in good health and CMV-seronegative.

This chain uses TRBV11-1 with TRBJ2-1; 13 bases are shared with TRBD2. V gave up 4 bases and J gave up 5 bases; unmatched junction bases: 5. The CDR3 loop spans 16 amino acids. Germline CDR1 reads SGHAT; CDR2 reads FQDESV (reference sequence). Here the CDR3 DNA reads TGTGCCAGCAGCTCCCGAACTAGCGGGAGGGACAATGAGCAGTTCTTC. As protein: CASSSRTSGRDNEQFF. Using reference TRBV11-1 and TRBJ2-1 for the parts outside the CDR3, the full variable domain is EAEVAQSPRYKITEKSQAVAFWCDPISGHATLYWYRQILGQGPELLVQFQDESVVDDSQLPKDRFSAERLKGVDSTLKIQPAELGDSAMYLCASSSRTSGRDNEQFFGPGTRLTVL.

This chain joins TRBV13 and TRBJ2-3; 8 nucleotides line up with TRBD2. Germline CDR1 reads PRHDT; CDR2 reads FYEKMQ (reference sequence). This CDR3 is built from 14 residues. The V and J ends lost 6 bases and 4 bases, in that order; junction bases with no gene match: 6. The CDR3 DNA is TGTGCCAGCAGTAGCGGGGAGAGGGCAGATACGCAGTATTTT. Its translation: CASSSGERADTQYF.

In this sample, this clone turned up many times. For the CDR3, the DNA is TGCGCCAGCAGCCAAGATTACGGGGCGGGAGGGTACGAGCAGTACTTC. This gives the protein CASSQDYGAGGYEQYF. The V and J genes are TRBV4-3 and TRBJ2-7, with TRBD2 matching 9 bases. The CDR3 loop spans 16 amino acids. J was trimmed by 4 bases and V by 0 bases; bases with no gene match: 7. Per germline, CDR1 LGHNA and CDR2 YSLEER.

The CDR3, as DNA: TGTGCCAGCAGCTTAATGGGTGCCGGGACTGGAAACACCATATATTTT. Translated: CASSLMGAGTGNTIYF. J is TRBJ1-3 and V is TRBV7-2; D remains ambiguous. CDR3 length equals 16 residues. Germline assignment: CDR1 SGHTA and CDR2 FQGNSA. Deletions cut 2 bases from V and 2 bases from J, with 13 bases between.

This clone showed up just once. The chain has TRBV15 and TRBJ2-1, with D maybe TRBD2 (6 bases). CDR3 length equals 18 residues. V dropped 0 bases and J dropped 0 bases, with 15 bases sitting between them. Germline V gene data show CDR1 as LNHNV and CDR2 as YYDKDF (reference sequence). CDR3 loop: CATSRETGTRASYNEQFF. The CDR3 region has the DNA TGTGCCACCAGCAGAGAGACCGGGACTCGAGCCTCCTACAATGAGCAGTTCTTC.

The V call is TRBV6-5, the J call TRBJ2-3; TRBD2 matches 8 bases. The CDR3 is 16 amino acids. The V segment lost 4 bases and the J segment 4 bases; nucleotides outside the gene matches: 10. Germline CDR1 and CDR2: MNHEY and SVGAGI. As DNA, the CDR3 is TGTGCCAGCAGTTCCGGAGCGGGAGCTGTATCAGATACGCAGTATTTT. This encodes CASSSGAGAVSDTQYF.

The V and J genes are TRBV7-9 and TRBJ1-2, with 7 bases that match TRBD1. Germline V gene sequence: CDR1 SEHNR, CDR2 FQNEAQ (reference sequence). The CDR3 contains 15 residues. Unmatched junction bases numbered 7, after V lost 1 base and J lost 5 bases. The CDR3 is CASSLEATGTYGYTF. The CDR3 DNA follows: TGTGCCAGCAGCTTAGAGGCGACAGGGACTTATGGCTACACCTTC.

The J gene is TRBJ1-1, the V gene TRBV11-2; 9 nucleotides align to TRBD1. CDR1 and CDR2 from the germline V gene are SGHAT and FQNNGV. The CDR3 is made up of 14 amino acids. The junction had 3 bases not matched to a gene; V was cut back by 2 bases and J by 5 bases. DNA of the CDR3: TGTGCCAGCAGCTTAACAGGGGGCAAAACTGAAGCTTTCTTT. Its protein product is CASSLTGGKTEAFF. The variable domain in full, with the rest retrieved from reference TRBV11-2 and TRBJ1-1, is EAGVAQSPRYKIIEKRQSVAFWCNPISGHATLYWYQQILGQGPKLLIQFQNNGVVDDSQLPKDRFSAERLKGVDSTLKIQPAKLEDSAVYLCASSLTGGKTEAFFGQGTRLTVV.

The chain has TRBV9 and TRBJ2-2, with D possibly being TRBD1 (5 bases). Trimming stripped 3 bases from V and 7 bases from J, with 19 bases between. Germline CDR1 reads SGDLS; CDR2 reads YYNGEE. This CDR3 comprises 16 residues. CDR3 sequence reads: CASSATEAGPIGELFF. The CDR3 DNA follows: TGTGCCAGCAGCGCGACCGAAGCAGGGCCCATCGGGGAGCTGTTTTTT.

J is TRBJ2-7 and V is TRBV28; weak D call: TRBD1 (5 bases). CDR1 is MDHEN and CDR2 is SYDVKM in the germline V gene. Between the trimmed V and J ends, which lost 6 bases and 0 bases, there was a span of 18 bases. The CDR3 totals 16 residues. CDR3 loop: CASRPQGWVSSYEQYF. The CDR3 DNA follows: TGTGCCAGCAGACCCCAGGGTTGGGTAAGCTCCTACGAGCAGTACTTC.

This chain links TRBV7-6 with TRBJ2-1; TRBD1 matches at 9 bases. The junction had 13 bases not matched to a gene; V was cut back by 4 bases and J by 6 bases. Germline CDR1 SGHVS, CDR2 FNYEAQ. The CDR3 length is 17 residues. CDR3 loop: CASSSVPLGTGRNEQFF. For the CDR3, the DNA is TGTGCCAGCAGCTCCGTTCCTCTGGGGACAGGGCGCAATGAGCAGTTCTTC.

The chain carries TRBV5-1 and TRBJ2-7, with D possibly being TRBD1 (5 bases). Trimming cost V 2 bases and J 4 bases, with 16 bases left between them. Germline V gives CDR1 SGHRS, CDR2 YFSETQ. The CDR3 covers 15 residues. The CDR3 here is CASSFTSGSGYEQYF. The CDR3 nucleotides are TGCGCCAGCAGCTTTACTTCAGGGTCTGGGTACGAGCAGTACTTC.

This clone is a singleton in its sample. The rearrangement uses TRBV4-1 and TRBJ2-7; D ambiguous. The CDR3 spans 15 residues. V shed 0 bases and J shed 2 bases, with 11 bases lying between them. Germline V CDR1 and CDR2: MGHRA, YSYEKL. CDR3 sequence reads: CASSQDWLEAYEQYF. The DNA of the CDR3 is TGCGCCAGCAGCCAAGACTGGCTCGAGGCCTACGAGCAGTACTTC.

The chain recombines TRBV5-1 with TRBJ2-5, with TRBD1 as a possible D gene (5 bases). CDR1 is SGHRS, CDR2 YFSETQ, per germline. CDR3 length: 13 residues. V was shortened by 0 bases and J by 4 bases, with 7 bases between the two germline ends. CDR3 coding DNA: TGCGCCAGCAGCTTGGAGGGGCCAGAGACCCAGTACTTC. Its protein is CASSLEGPETQYF.

This clone was seen a few times. V is TRBV19 and J is TRBJ2-1; tentative D call: TRBD2 (5 bases). CDR3 length equals 15 residues. Looked up from germline, CDR1 is LNHDA and CDR2 is SQIVND (reference sequence). V lost 6 bases and J lost 5, with 17 bases in between. Written as DNA, the CDR3 is TGTGCCAGTAGCTTACCCGCACTAGGGAACAATGAGCAGTTCTTC. Translated, it gives CASSLPALGNNEQFF.

This chain uses TRBV6-6 with TRBJ2-1; 11 positions agree with TRBD2. V lost 0 bases and J lost 13; bases outside the gene matches: 2. The CDR3 has 13 amino acids. Germline values: CDR1 MNHNY, CDR2 SVGAGI (reference sequence). The CDR3 DNA sequence: TGTGCCAGCAGTTACTCGCGACTAGCGGGACAGTTCTTC. It translates to CASSYSRLAGQFF.

This chain connects TRBV4-1 to TRBJ1-5, with unresolved D. The CDR3 consists of 15 residues. Germline CDR1 reads MGHRA; CDR2 reads YSYEKL. Trimming stripped 3 bases from V and 5 bases from J, with 14 bases between. This CDR3 reads CASSQSDLPYQPQHF. The CDR3 coding sequence is TGCGCCAGCAGCCAGTCGGACTTACCGTATCAGCCCCAGCATTTT.

The gene calls are TRBV5-4 and TRBJ1-4, with 8 bases that match TRBD1. The V gene's germline CDR1 is SGHNT and CDR2 YYREEE (reference sequence). With 5 bases clipped from V and 4 bases from J, the junction kept 10 bases outside the gene matches. The CDR3 runs to 16 residues. The CDR3 is CASSSNPDRDNEKLFF. CDR3 nucleotide sequence: TGTGCCAGCAGTTCCAATCCGGACAGGGATAATGAAAAACTGTTTTTT. The full variable domain, rest sourced from reference TRBV5-4 and TRBJ1-4, is ETGVTQSPTHLIKTRGQQVTLRCSSQSGHNTVSWYQQALGQGPQFIFQYYREEENGRGNFPPRFSGLQFPNYSSELNVNALELDDSALYLCASSSNPDRDNEKLFFGSGTQLSVL.

The chain couples TRBV6-5 to TRBJ2-7; a weak D match, TRBD2 (5 bases). The germline V gene has CDR1 MNHEY and CDR2 SVGAGI. The CDR3 consists of 13 residues. CDR3 loop: CATGPKAAFEQYF. The CDR3 DNA follows: TGTGCGACCGGTCCCAAAGCGGCGTTCGAGCAGTACTTC.

V is TRBV6-6 and J is TRBJ2-1; 9 bases are shared with TRBD2. Trimming cost V 5 bases and J 6 bases; bases outside gene matches: 11. In germline, CDR1 is MNHNY, CDR2 SVGAGI (reference sequence). The length of the CDR3 is 16 residues. CDR3 sequence (DNA): TGTGCCAGCAGTATCCCGGGGACTAGCTGGGGCAATGAGCAGTTCTTC. Translated: CASSIPGTSWGNEQFF.

The chain is built from TRBV19 and TRBJ2-5, with D unresolved. CDR1 and CDR2 (germline): LNHDA, SQIVND (reference sequence). Trimming took 5 bases from V and 5 from J, leaving 12 bases between them. The CDR3 spans 13 residues. The CDR3 DNA reads TGTGCCAGTAGTTTTGGGCTCTTGGAGACCCAGTACTTC. Its translation: CASSFGLLETQYF. The full variable domain, its missing parts supplied by reference TRBV19 and TRBJ2-5, is DGGITQSPKYLFRKEGQNVTLSCEQNLNHDAMYWYRQDPGQGLRLIYYSQIVNDFQKGDIAEGYSVSREKKESFPLTVTSAQKNPTAFYLCASSFGLLETQYFGPGTRLLVL.

The rearrangement uses TRBV6-6 and TRBJ1-1; D gene unclear. CDR1 is MNHNY and CDR2 is SVGAGI in the germline V gene (reference sequence). Trimming shortened V by 2 bases and J by 2 bases, and 6 bases separated the two germline ends. CDR3 length: 13 amino acids. The CDR3 sequence is CASSYNINTEAFF. CDR3 coding DNA: TGTGCCAGCAGTTACAACATAAACACTGAAGCTTTCTTT.

The V call is TRBV7-2, the J call TRBJ2-1; the D is unclear. Germline V lookup: CDR1 SGHTA, CDR2 FQGNSA. Trimming left V 2 bases short and J 4 bases short, with 6 bases between. The CDR3 loop spans 13 amino acids. The CDR3 DNA sequence: TGTGCCAGCAGCTTAATCTTGTACAATGAGCAGTTCTTC. It specifies CASSLILYNEQFF.

The rearrangement joins TRBV7-3 to TRBJ2-2, with 8 bases that match TRBD2. V dropped 2 bases and J dropped 6; count of bases not matched to a gene: 8. Per germline, CDR1 SGHTA and CDR2 FQGTGA. CDR3 length equals 16 residues. The CDR3 protein is CASSLVGGRPPGELFF. CDR3 DNA sequence: TGTGCCAGCAGCTTAGTGGGCGGGAGGCCGCCCGGGGAGCTGTTTTTT.